This T cell receptor (beta chain) comes out of a study of cytomegalovirus exposure and HLA in healthy donors. Notes on the study in general: The availability of immune exposure information extended only to CMV serostatus. A later analysis showed that HLA-associated TCR beta chains had undergone more clonal expansion than equally common others.

Note on this clone: What it recognizes is unknown.

PCR amplification relied on 60 Vbeta primers (plus 13 Jbeta primers). Only in-frame clones appear in the TCRdb table, and some are missing; sequencing was by immunoSEQ multiplex PCR. Its clone listing holds 70,000 to 80,000 clones. Trimming took 5 bases from V and 10 from J, leaving 12 bases between them. Germline loops: CDR1 MGHRA, CDR2 YSYEKL. This CDR3 has 12 amino acids. Sequencing was carried out using PBMCs. This sequence was found in a man aged 35-49 years in good health and CMV-seronegative. This chain joins TRBV4-1 and TRBJ2-1, with D possibly matching TRBD2 (5 bases). CDR3 nucleotide sequence: TGCGCCAGCAGCGCGGAGGTAAACGAGCAGTTCTTC. Its translation: CASSAEVNEQFF.